The 27 T cell receptor beta chains given below trace back to one sample, sequenced in a study of cytomegalovirus exposure and HLA in healthy donors. The PCR ran on 60 Vbeta and 13 Jbeta primers. Repertoires were generated with immunoSEQ multiplex PCR, while TCRdb's copy carries only in-frame clones and drops some. The sample data list around 45,000 clones. The sample taken for sequencing was PBMCs. The receptor set was obtained from a woman aged 30 to 39 in good health and CMV-seronegative.

The V call is TRBV7-9, the J call TRBJ1-2; 7 bases align to TRBD1. In germline, CDR1 is SEHNR, CDR2 FQNEAQ (reference sequence). V dropped 0 bases and J dropped 4; count of bases not matched to a gene: 14. The CDR3 consists of 18 residues. The CDR3 DNA reads as TGTGCCAGCAGCTTAGCGACCGCAGGCGGACAGGTCCGCTATGGCTACACCTTC. Translating gives CASSLATAGGQVRYGYTF.

Worth noting for this clone: The sample contains more than one DNA sequence encoding this CDR3. The gene calls are TRBV7-2 and TRBJ2-3, with unresolved D. From germline, CDR1 is SGHTA and CDR2 FQGNSA. The CDR3 contains 12 residues. Trimming removed 5 bases at V and 2 bases at J, with 5 bases between. CDR3 coding DNA: TGTGCCAGCAGCCCCTACACAGATACGCAGTATTTT. Translation gives CASSPYTDTQYF.

The rearrangement uses TRBV6-5 and TRBJ2-5; 7 nucleotides match TRBD1. Germline trimming cut 6 bases from V and 5 bases from J; bases unmatched to any gene: 9. CDR1 and CDR2 from the germline V gene are MNHEY and SVGAGI. This CDR3 spans 14 amino acids. The CDR3: CASRRGQATETQYF. DNA for the CDR3: TGTGCCAGCAGACGAGGACAGGCCACGGAGACCCAGTACTTC.

This chain connects TRBV29-1 to TRBJ2-1; D possibly corresponds to TRBD1 (6 bases). Germline CDR1 and CDR2: SQVTM and ANQGSEA. V was pared by 7 bases and J by 5 bases, with 18 bases between. The CDR3 is 14 residues long. The CDR3 sequence is CSAVGRGPNNEQFF. CDR3 bases: TGCAGCGCGGTGGGCAGGGGCCCTAACAATGAGCAGTTCTTC.

CDR3 protein: CASSHAARGQPQHF. CDR3 nucleotide sequence: TGCGCCAGCAGCCACGCGGCCAGGGGTCAGCCCCAGCATTTT. This chain links TRBV4-1 with TRBJ1-5, with a tentative D call TRBD1 (6 bases). This CDR3 is built from 14 residues. V gave up 3 bases and J gave up 6 bases, with 12 bases separating them. The germline gives CDR1 MGHRA, CDR2 YSYEKL.

The V call is TRBV6-1, the J call TRBJ1-3; no firm D call. CDR3 length: 15 residues. Trimming removed 2 bases at V and 3 bases at J, with 11 bases between. CDR1 is MNHNS and CDR2 is SASEGT in the germline V gene. CDR3 nucleotide sequence: TGTGCCAGCAGTGAACTTGGCAGGATTGGAAACACCATATATTTT. Protein: CASSELGRIGNTIYF.

J is TRBJ2-3 and V is TRBV28; TRBD1 matches 9 bases. The CDR3 runs to 15 residues. V shed 8 bases and J 3 bases; nucleotides not matched to a gene: 9. Germline V CDR1 and CDR2: MDHEN, SYDVKM. CDR3 residues: CASEGYRGHTDTQYF. For the CDR3, the DNA is TGTGCCAGCGAGGGATACAGGGGGCATACAGATACGCAGTATTTT.

The chain recombines TRBV29-1 with TRBJ1-1, with 9 positions matching TRBD1. With V trimmed by 4 bases and J by 11 bases, 8 bases remained unmatched. In germline, CDR1 is SQVTM, CDR2 ANQGSEA. This CDR3 has 12 amino acids. DNA of the CDR3: TGCAGCGTTGCTACAGGGGGCGGCGGGGCTTTCTTT. Its translation is CSVATGGGGAFF. Full variable domain (rest looked up from reference TRBV29-1 and TRBJ1-1): SAVISQKPSRDICQRGTSLTIQCQVDSQVTMMFWYRQQPGQSLTLIATANQGSEATYESGFVIDKFPISRPNLTFSTLTVSNMSPEDSSIYLCSVATGGGGAFFGQGTRLTVV.

The genes are TRBV30 and TRBJ2-3; D may be TRBD2 (6 bases). Deletions cut 3 bases from V and 2 bases from J, with 12 bases between. CDR1 is GTSNPN, CDR2 SVGIG, per germline (reference sequence). The CDR3 has 14 residues. The CDR3 nucleotides are TGTGCCTGGAGATCGGCGGGATCCACAGATACGCAGTATTTT. Amino acids: CAWRSAGSTDTQYF.

The genes are TRBV4-1 and TRBJ1-4; D may be TRBD1 (6 bases). V was trimmed by 0 bases and J by 6 bases, leaving 11 bases between them. Germline values: CDR1 MGHRA, CDR2 YSYEKL. This CDR3 is 15 amino acids long. CDR3 in DNA: TGCGCCAGCAGCCAAGATACGCCAGGGGATGAAAAACTGTTTTTT. Protein sequence: CASSQDTPGDEKLFF.

The chain carries TRBV28 and TRBJ2-7, with 10 bases aligning to TRBD2. J was trimmed by 5 bases and V by 4 bases; bases with no gene match: 8. This CDR3 comprises 15 residues. Germline lookup yields CDR1 MDHEN and CDR2 SYDVKM. The CDR3 coding sequence is TGTGCCAGCAGTTCACCTAGCGGGAGTTTCCACGAGCAGTACTTC. This encodes CASSSPSGSFHEQYF. Complete variable domain (other parts from reference TRBV28 and TRBJ2-7): DVKVTQSSRYLVKRTGEKVFLECVQDMDHENMFWYRQDPGLGLRLIYFSYDVKMKEKGDIPEGYSVSREKKERFSLILESASTNQTSMYLCASSSPSGSFHEQYFGPGTRLTVT.

The chain recombines TRBV9 with TRBJ2-7, with D possibly TRBD2 on 6 matching bases. Trimming took 0 bases from V and 3 from J, leaving 13 bases between them. The CDR3 runs 15 residues. CDR1 SGDLS and CDR2 YYNGEE come from the germline V gene. CDR3 region: CASSVDGGAIYEQYF. DNA of the CDR3: TGTGCCAGCAGCGTAGACGGCGGGGCGATCTACGAGCAGTACTTC.

This chain uses TRBV7-9 with TRBJ2-2, with 9 positions matching TRBD2. The V gene end was trimmed by 4 bases and the J gene end by 5 bases; junction bases not matched to a gene: 8. The germline V gene has CDR1 SEHNR and CDR2 FQNEAQ (reference sequence). The CDR3 is 16 residues long. CDR3 residues: CASSSRLAVRTGELFF. Here the CDR3 DNA reads TGTGCCAGCAGCTCTCGACTAGCGGTTCGAACCGGGGAGCTGTTTTTT.

The genes are TRBV7-6 and TRBJ2-7; possible D gene TRBD1, 5 bases. Trimming stripped 5 bases from V and 0 bases from J, with 14 bases between. The CDR3 covers 15 residues. Looked up from germline, CDR1 is SGHVS and CDR2 is FNYEAQ. The CDR3 region has the DNA TGTGCCAGCAGCCTAGGGGTCGGGTCCTCCTACGAGCAGTACTTC. It encodes CASSLGVGSSYEQYF.

The chain carries TRBV28 and TRBJ1-3, with D possibly matching TRBD1 (5 bases). This CDR3 is built from 14 residues. The germline V gene encodes CDR1 MDHEN and CDR2 SYDVKM. Trimming shortened V by 7 bases and J by 2 bases, and 12 bases separated the two germline ends. DNA of the CDR3: TGTGCCAGCACCCCTCAGGGAACTGGAAACACCATATATTTT. It translates to CASTPQGTGNTIYF. The full variable domain, its missing parts supplied by reference TRBV28 and TRBJ1-3, is DVKVTQSSRYLVKRTGEKVFLECVQDMDHENMFWYRQDPGLGLRLIYFSYDVKMKEKGDIPEGYSVSREKKERFSLILESASTNQTSMYLCASTPQGTGNTIYFGEGSWLTVV.

J is TRBJ2-7 and V is TRBV18; 8 bases match TRBD1. The germline V gene has CDR1 KGHSH and CDR2 LQKENI. The CDR3 has 16 amino acids. Unmatched junction bases numbered 9, after V lost 3 bases and J lost 2 bases. CDR3 in amino acids: CASSPRTGRLAYEQYF. The CDR3 nucleotides read TGTGCCAGCTCACCCAGGACAGGGAGGCTCGCCTACGAGCAGTACTTC. Full variable domain (remainder filled in from reference TRBV18 and TRBJ2-7): NAGVMQNPRHLVRRRGQEARLRCSPMKGHSHVYWYRQLPEEGLKFMVYLQKENIIDESGMPKERFSAEFPKEGPSILRIQQVVRGDSAAYFCASSPRTGRLAYEQYFGPGTRLTVT.

Written as DNA, the CDR3 is TGTGCCAGCAGCTTAGAGCTAGTCCCTGAGCGGGAGCAGTATTTT. This gives the protein CASSLELVPEREQYF. This chain connects TRBV11-2 to TRBJ2-3, with 7 nucleotides matching TRBD2. The V and J ends lost 0 bases and 11 bases, in that order; junction bases with no gene match: 11. Germline values: CDR1 SGHAT, CDR2 FQNNGV. The CDR3 totals 15 residues.

The chain joins TRBV29-1 to TRBJ2-7; TRBD1 matches 9 bases. This CDR3 spans 13 amino acids. Germline V gene lookup returns CDR1 SQVTM and CDR2 ANQGSEA. V dropped 7 bases and J dropped 4; count of bases not matched to a gene: 8. CDR3 loop: CSARTGEGYEQYF. The CDR3 DNA is TGCAGCGCTCGGACAGGGGAAGGGTACGAGCAGTACTTC.

V gene TRBV11-2 combines with J gene TRBJ2-7, with D possibly being TRBD2 (5 bases). CDR1 and CDR2 from the germline V gene are SGHAT and FQNNGV. The CDR3 runs 12 residues. Trimming left V 5 bases short and J 11 bases short, with 16 bases between. The CDR3 DNA reads TGTGCCAGCAGCCGTACATTGGAGGAGGAGTACTTC. Protein product: CASSRTLEEEYF.

CDR3 coding DNA: TGTGCCAGTAGTATAGGGGACAGGGGGTTTAGGACTGAAGCTTTCTTT. Encoded protein: CASSIGDRGFRTEAFF. This sequence joins TRBV19 and TRBJ1-1; 11 nucleotides line up with TRBD1. The CDR3 covers 16 residues. Losses at the gene ends were 1 base for V and 5 bases for J; bases not matched to a gene: 6. Germline V gene data show CDR1 as LNHDA and CDR2 as SQIVND (reference sequence).

V and J are TRBV29-1 and TRBJ2-5, with TRBD2 as a possible D gene (6 bases). The DNA end is more similar to TRBJ2-7, so the J call may be wrong. Per the germline V gene, CDR1 is SQVTM and CDR2 is ANQGSEA. This CDR3 has 14 residues. CDR3 in amino acids: CSVGSGLPTYEQYF. The CDR3 DNA follows: TGCAGCGTTGGTTCCGGACTACCAACCTACGAGCAGTACTTC.

J is TRBJ2-3 and V is TRBV28; 7 positions agree with TRBD2. The CDR3 length is 14 residues. Germline V lookup: CDR1 MDHEN, CDR2 SYDVKM. Trimming took 7 bases from V and 0 from J; bases not matched to a gene: 4. The CDR3 sequence is CASTGAGSTDTQYF. Written as DNA, the CDR3 is TGTGCCAGCACTGGAGCGGGAAGCACAGATACGCAGTATTTT.

The rearrangement uses TRBV7-2 and TRBJ1-2; D might be TRBD1 (5 bases). Germline loops: CDR1 SGHTA, CDR2 FQGNSA. V was trimmed by 5 bases and J by 3 bases, leaving 10 bases between them. The CDR3 has 13 residues. CDR3 amino acids: CASSPDRDYGYTF. CDR3 nucleotide sequence: TGTGCCAGCAGCCCAGACAGAGACTATGGCTACACCTTC. The variable domain in full, with the rest retrieved from reference TRBV7-2 and TRBJ1-2, is GAGVSQSPSNKVTEKGKDVELRCDPISGHTALYWYRQSLGQGLEFLIYFQGNSAPDKSGLPSDRFSAERTGGSVSTLTIQRTQQEDSAVYLCASSPDRDYGYTFGSGTRLTVV.

The V gene is TRBV6-5, the J gene TRBJ1-5; no firm D call. V was shortened by 0 bases and J by 7 bases, with 13 bases between the two germline ends. The CDR3 is made up of 15 amino acids. The germline V gene has CDR1 MNHEY and CDR2 SVGAGI. Written as DNA, the CDR3 is TGTGCCAGCAGTTACTCGACCCATTCGGGACAGCCCCAGCATTTT. As protein: CASSYSTHSGQPQHF.

This chain links TRBV5-6 with TRBJ2-7; 8 bases are a match to TRBD1. The CDR3 covers 14 residues. Per germline, CDR1 SGHDT and CDR2 YYEEEE. V was pared by 2 bases and J by 3 bases, with 4 bases of the junction left unmatched. CDR3 protein: CASSFGQGGYEQYF. CDR3 in DNA: TGTGCCAGCAGCTTCGGACAGGGAGGCTACGAGCAGTACTTC.

The rearrangement uses TRBV5-1 and TRBJ2-3, with 12 bases lining up with TRBD1. Germline CDR1 reads SGHRS; CDR2 reads YFSETQ. The CDR3 is made up of 16 amino acids. V was pared by 3 bases and J by 2 bases, with 4 bases of the junction left unmatched. The chain's CDR3 is CASSSGTGGNTDTQYF. CDR3 nucleotides: TGCGCCAGCAGCTCGGGGACAGGGGGCAACACAGATACGCAGTATTTT.

V gene TRBV9 combines with J gene TRBJ2-2, with TRBD2 matching over 7 bases. With V trimmed by 0 bases and J by 3 bases, 5 bases remained unmatched. This CDR3 is 16 amino acids long. Looked up from germline, CDR1 is SGDLS and CDR2 is YYNGEE. The CDR3 DNA follows: TGTGCCAGCAGCGTAGAGGCGGGAGTGGACACCGGGGAGCTGTTTTTT. It yields the protein CASSVEAGVDTGELFF.